Each of the 21 T cell receptor beta chains below was sequenced from the same sample in a study of cytomegalovirus exposure and HLA in healthy donors. PCR involved 60 Vbeta and 13 Jbeta primers. Sequencing used immunoSEQ multiplex PCR; TCRdb keeps in-frame clones, though not all of them. The sample lists hundreds of thousands of clones, around 79% occurring once. Specimen: PBMCs. Receptors were obtained from a male donor in good health and CMV-seronegative.

The chain employs TRBV5-1 and TRBJ2-4; the match to TRBD2 covers 12 bases. CDR3 length: 16 residues. Unmatched junction bases numbered 5, after V lost 3 bases and J lost 4 bases. CDR1 is SGHRS and CDR2 is YFSETQ in the germline V gene. The chain's CDR3 is CASSSELAGGKNIQYF. The CDR3, as DNA: TGCGCCAGCAGCTCGGAACTAGCGGGGGGTAAAAACATTCAGTACTTC.

Of note for this clone: One junction end does not reproduce the germline sequence, and a read error may be involved. J is TRBJ2-7 and V is TRBV7-9, with 9 bases matching TRBD2. Germline CDR1 SEHNR, CDR2 FQNEAQ (reference sequence). The CDR3 is made up of 16 amino acids. The CDR3 loop is CASSPARSGGFDEQYF. Written as DNA, the CDR3 is TGCGCCAGCAGCCCAGCGAGGAGCGGGGGGTTCGACGAGCAGTACTTC.

The chain links TRBV28 to TRBJ1-5; D perhaps matches TRBD1 (6 bases). Germline assignment: CDR1 MDHEN and CDR2 SYDVKM. Trimming took 3 bases from V and 0 from J, leaving 12 bases between them. There are 16 residues in the CDR3. CDR3 sequence reads: CASSFPAGDSNQPQHF. Here the CDR3 DNA reads TGTGCCAGCAGTTTTCCGGCAGGGGATAGCAATCAGCCCCAGCATTTT.

The chain couples TRBV4-3 to TRBJ1-2, with 7 bases matching TRBD1. CDR3 length: 14 residues. In germline, CDR1 is LGHNA, CDR2 YSLEER. The trim removed 0 bases at V and 8 bases at J, leaving 6 bases unmatched. Here the CDR3 reads CASSQDRGLGGYTF. CDR3 nucleotides: TGCGCCAGCAGCCAAGATAGGGGGCTGGGAGGCTACACCTTC.

The chain couples TRBV6-5 to TRBJ2-5; D not certain. The CDR3 is 13 amino acids. Germline V gives CDR1 MNHEY, CDR2 SVGAGI. Trimming removed 5 bases at V and 0 bases at J, with 7 bases between. CDR3 in DNA: TGTGCCAGCAGTAACAATTACCAAGAGACCCAGTACTTC. Protein: CASSNNYQETQYF.

This chain uses TRBV19 with TRBJ2-7, with unresolved D. V was clipped by 4 bases and J by 0 bases, with 13 bases between them. CDR1 is LNHDA and CDR2 is SQIVND in the germline V gene (reference sequence). The CDR3 sequence is 15 residues long. The CDR3 coding sequence is TGTGCCAGTAGTAGACTGCCCTCGAGCTCCTACGAGCAGTACTTC. As protein: CASSRLPSSSYEQYF.

V and J are TRBV15 and TRBJ2-3; a weak D match, TRBD1 (5 bases). Trimming removed 0 bases from V and 6 bases from J, with 13 bases in between. Per germline, CDR1 LNHNV and CDR2 YYDKDF (reference sequence). The CDR3 extends over 15 amino acids. The CDR3 sequence: CATSREQGLMDTQYF. The CDR3 coding sequence is TGTGCCACCAGCAGAGAGCAGGGCCTTATGGATACGCAGTATTTT.

The CDR3 DNA reads as TGTGCTAGTGGTTTGCTCGGAGGGCTAGCGGGATCCAACACAGATACGCAGTATTTT. Translation gives CASGLLGGLAGSNTDTQYF. This chain links TRBV12-5 with TRBJ2-3, with 9 bases lining up with TRBD2. Trimming at V came to 2 bases and at J to 2 bases, leaving 14 bases not matched to a gene. Germline V gene lookup returns CDR1 LGHNT and CDR2 FRNRAP. The CDR3 consists of 19 residues.

The chain is built from TRBV28 and TRBJ1-1; TRBD1 aligns across 8 bases. Germline values: CDR1 MDHEN, CDR2 SYDVKM. This CDR3 comprises 15 residues. After removal of 5 bases from V and 1 base from J, the junction contained 6 bases not matched to a gene. In DNA form, the CDR3 reads TGTGCCAGCAGTCTTCCAGGGGGCGCGAACACTGAAGCTTTCTTT. Protein: CASSLPGGANTEAFF.

The DNA of the CDR3 is TGTGCCAGCAGTTATACAGGGGAGATCACTGAAGCTTTCTTT. Its translation: CASSYTGEITEAFF. The chain joins TRBV6-5 to TRBJ1-1; TRBD1 agrees at 7 bases. The length of the CDR3 is 14 residues. Unmatched junction bases numbered 5, after V lost 3 bases and J lost 4 bases. CDR1 is MNHEY and CDR2 is SVGAGI in the germline V gene.

The chain has TRBV6-1 and TRBJ1-2, with D possibly TRBD1 on 5 matching bases. The V and J ends lost 6 bases and 4 bases respectively, with 9 bases between them. Germline V gene sequence: CDR1 MNHNS, CDR2 SASEGT. This CDR3 contains 12 residues. DNA of the CDR3: TGTGCCAGCAGCCTGGACATCTATGGCTACACCTTC. Protein: CASSLDIYGYTF.

In DNA form, the CDR3 reads TGTGCCAGCAGCGCAATTCCGGGACAGGTGATTTTTGAGGGAAACACCATATATTTT. This translates into CASSAIPGQVIFEGNTIYF. The chain uses TRBV5-6 and TRBJ1-3, with 8 positions matching TRBD1. Germline V gives CDR1 SGHDT, CDR2 YYEEEE. The CDR3 extends over 19 amino acids. The V and J ends lost 4 bases and 4 bases, in that order; junction bases with no gene match: 19.

This rearrangement joins TRBV13 to TRBJ2-2; 9 nucleotides match TRBD1. V lost 8 bases and J lost 1; bases outside the gene matches: 11. Germline CDR1 PRHDT, CDR2 FYEKMQ (reference sequence). There are 17 residues in the CDR3. The CDR3 spells CASRRFLGQGNTGELFF. The CDR3 DNA reads as TGTGCCAGCCGACGCTTCTTGGGACAGGGGAACACCGGGGAGCTGTTTTTT.

The rearrangement joins TRBV9 to TRBJ1-4; D not certain. The CDR3 has 13 amino acids. V was cut by 7 bases and J by 0 bases, with 7 bases left in between. Germline CDR1 SGDLS, CDR2 YYNGEE. The CDR3 DNA reads as TGTGCCAGCGCGGATGCAACTAATGAAAAACTGTTTTTT. It specifies CASADATNEKLFF.

The chain couples TRBV5-1 to TRBJ2-1; 8 bases line up with TRBD2. The CDR3 has 14 amino acids. From germline, CDR1 is SGHRS and CDR2 YFSETQ. V lost 0 bases to trimming and J lost 9 bases; unmatched junction nucleotides: 5. In DNA, the CDR3 is TGCGCCAGCAGCTTGGTCGGGGGGGCCGGTGAGCAGTTCTTC. The encoded protein is CASSLVGGAGEQFF.

The J gene is TRBJ2-7, the V gene TRBV5-1; 7 bases line up with TRBD1. CDR3 length: 17 amino acids. J was trimmed by 2 bases and V by 2 bases; bases with no gene match: 13. Germline CDR1 and CDR2: SGHRS and YFSETQ. The CDR3 DNA is TGCGCCAGCAGCTTCCGTTCAGGACAGGCATACGCCTACGAGCAGTACTTC. This translates into CASSFRSGQAYAYEQYF.

The V and J genes are TRBV11-2 and TRBJ2-7; the D gene is possibly TRBD2 (6 bases). The CDR3 covers 16 residues. V was trimmed by 5 bases and J by 1 base, leaving 18 bases between them. In germline, CDR1 is SGHAT, CDR2 FQNNGV. CDR3 nucleotide sequence: TGTGCCAGCAGCCCCATAGGGCGGGACCCTTCCTACGAGCAGTACTTC. Protein: CASSPIGRDPSYEQYF.

The chain carries TRBV15 and TRBJ2-5; 9 positions agree with TRBD1. Trimming cost V 1 base and J 5 bases; bases outside gene matches: 5. CDR1 and CDR2 from the germline V gene are LNHNV and YYDKDF (reference sequence). The CDR3 totals 15 residues. For the CDR3, the DNA is TGTGCCACCAGCAGAGGAGGACAGGGGTCGGAGACCCAGTACTTC. It specifies CATSRGGQGSETQYF.

The chain links TRBV18 to TRBJ1-1; 8 nucleotides agree with TRBD1. The CDR3 covers 17 residues. V lost 1 base to trimming and J lost 0 bases; unmatched junction nucleotides: 7. The germline V gene encodes CDR1 KGHSH and CDR2 LQKENI. CDR3 sequence: CASSPRAGTGLNTEAFF. The CDR3 nucleotides are TGTGCCAGCTCACCACGCGCCGGGACAGGACTGAACACTGAAGCTTTCTTT.

The chain couples TRBV27 to TRBJ1-2; TRBD1 matches 8 bases. The germline V gene encodes CDR1 MNHEY and CDR2 SMNVEV (reference sequence). The CDR3 totals 15 residues. Trimming at V came to 6 bases and at J to 1 base, leaving 7 bases not matched to a gene. CDR3 bases: TGTGCCAGCAGGGGATTGACAGGGGATAACTATGGCTACACCTTC. This sequence encodes CASRGLTGDNYGYTF.

The V and J genes are TRBV6-6 and TRBJ2-7; 7 nucleotides agree with TRBD2. The length of the CDR3 is 15 residues. The junction had 13 bases not matched to a gene; V was cut back by 4 bases and J by 7 bases. Germline V CDR1 and CDR2: MNHNY, SVGAGI (reference sequence). CDR3 DNA sequence: TGTGCCAGCAGTTCACCGACCTGGACGGGGGGTGAGCAGTACTTC. Translation gives CASSSPTWTGGEQYF.